The rows below give T cell receptor beta chains drawn from one sample of a study of blood T cell repertoires in COVID-19. Clones were sequenced by immunoSEQ multiplex PCR, and TCRdb holds only the in-frame ones, with some missing. The top ten clones hold roughly 10% of a sample with 110,000 to 150,000 clones, around 83% of them seen once. The sequencing input was peripheral blood. These receptors were collected from a man between 60 and 75 years old with active or convalescent COVID-19. Each CDR3 is given with its conserved first and last residue. Fields, in order: J gene, V gene, CDR3 protein.

J: TRBJ2-7
V: TRBV25-1
CDR3: CASSLTYEQYF

J: TRBJ2-7
V: TRBV19
CDR3: CASSITGIYEQYF

J: TRBJ1-6
V: TRBV6-6
CDR3: CASSYPAGNSPLHF

J: TRBJ1-1
V: TRBV7-2
CDR3: CASSLGLSPEAFF

J: TRBJ1-2
V: TRBV29-1
CDR3: CSVEGGRILNYGYTF

J: TRBJ1-1
V: TRBV5-6
CDR3: CASSLFGRPNTEAFF

J: TRBJ1-5
V: TRBV7-2
CDR3: CASSPTGSSNQPQHF

J: TRBJ1-2
V: TRBV4-1
CDR3: CASSQGQGGTGYTF

J: TRBJ1-2
V: TRBV19
CDR3: CASRGPGQGTYGYTF

J: TRBJ1-3
V: TRBV5-4
CDR3: CASSLMDYRGRGNTIYF

J: TRBJ2-1
V: TRBV5-1
CDR3: CASSSLGQGTGNEQFF

J: TRBJ2-3
V: TRBV7-2
CDR3: CASSPAQYF

J: TRBJ1-1
V: TRBV6-6
CDR3: CASSGQGADTEAFF

J: TRBJ2-5
V: TRBV7-2
CDR3: CASSLKKLAGVGETQYF

J: TRBJ1-1
V: TRBV10-3
CDR3: CAISETGGNTEAFF

J: TRBJ1-2
V: TRBV19
CDR3: CASTEVAGTLGYGYTF

J: TRBJ1-1
V: TRBV29-1
CDR3: CSVRREVNTEAFF

J: TRBJ1-1
V: TRBV7-2
CDR3: CASSHGVNTEAFF

J: TRBJ2-4
V: TRBV7-2
CDR3: CASSLVLPGGTGIQYF

J: TRBJ1-2
V: TRBV6-5
CDR3: CASWDSTNYGYTF

J: TRBJ1-2
V: TRBV18
CDR3: CASSPQRDNYGYTF

J: TRBJ1-1
V: TRBV5-5
CDR3: CASSLGPGTLAFF

J: TRBJ1-2
V: TRBV21-1
CDR3: CASSKGLQDSDIFYGYTF

J: TRBJ2-1
V: TRBV28
CDR3: CASSSYRENEQFF

J: TRBJ1-2
V: TRBV2
CDR3: CASTEDRRTYGYTF

J: TRBJ2-5
V: TRBV6-2/TRBV6-3
CDR3: CASSYPGVQETQYF

J: TRBJ2-3
V: TRBV18
CDR3: CASSPPDRVAALADTQYF

J: TRBJ2-6
V: TRBV30
CDR3: CAWSVVGQGSSGANVLTF

J: TRBJ1-1
V: TRBV28
CDR3: CASSSYTQGAFF

J: TRBJ2-7
V: TRBV7-9
CDR3: CASSAQGLNGDEQYF

J: TRBJ1-5
V: TRBV2
CDR3: CASIPGQGIDQPQHF

J: TRBJ1-1
V: TRBV6-2/TRBV6-3
CDR3: CASSGGHDNTEAFF

J: TRBJ2-7
V: TRBV6-2/TRBV6-3
CDR3: CASSPAGESSYEQYF

J: TRBJ2-1
V: TRBV6-1
CDR3: CASSDRDRRKDEQFF

J: TRBJ1-3
V: TRBV7-6
CDR3: CASSSEAATWSGNTIYF

J: TRBJ1-4
V: TRBV5-1
CDR3: CASSLEGAGEKLFF

J: TRBJ1-4
V: TRBV19
CDR3: CASRITGGSNEKLFF